Listed here are 14 T cell receptor beta chains from one sample, sequenced in a study of blood T cell repertoires in COVID-19 (TCRdb year 2020). Library preparation used the immunoSEQ multiplex PCR assay. TCRdb obtained this table from immuneACCESS and retained in-frame rearrangements with V and J assigned. These tables miss some clones; where compared with another copy, unresolved V genes account for less than half of the shortfall, and the remainder is unexplained. The sample table records 120,000 to 150,000 clones; approximately 83% of these occur just once. The ten top clones hold around 8% of the sample. The sample comprised peripheral blood. The receptors stem from a woman aged 60 to 75 with COVID-19, enrolled during active disease.

CDR3 sequence (DNA): TGTGCCAGCAGCACCCGGACAGGGCCTGGGGCCAACGTCCTGACTTTC. Amino acid sequence: CASSTRTGPGANVLTF. V usage is TRBV7-3 and J usage is TRBJ2-6; 8 nucleotides match TRBD1. The V gene's germline CDR1 is SGHTA and CDR2 FQGTGA. The J segment lost 2 bases and the V segment lost 5 bases, leaving 5 bases of the junction unmatched. This CDR3 has 16 amino acids.

This clone was recorded only once. The CDR3, as DNA: TGTGCCAGCAGCCTCATAGGGGTCCCCTACGAGCAGTACTTC. Protein: CASSLIGVPYEQYF. The chain couples TRBV7-9 to TRBJ2-7; a possible D gene is TRBD1 (5 bases). The CDR3 length is 14 residues. Germline V CDR1 and CDR2: SEHNR, FQNEAQ (reference sequence). The ends were cut back, 5 bases at V and 2 bases at J, with 13 bases in the middle.

This chain uses TRBV19 with TRBJ2-5; D might be TRBD1 (6 bases). Germline-derived CDR1 and CDR2 are LNHDA and SQIVND (reference sequence). This CDR3 comprises 14 residues. The V gene lost 5 bases and the J gene lost 6 bases, with 16 bases spanning the gap. The CDR3 sequence: CASSHNRELKTQYF. DNA of the CDR3: TGTGCCAGTAGTCATAACAGGGAATTAAAGACCCAGTACTTC. The entire variable domain, with the rest obtained from reference TRBV19 and TRBJ2-5, is as follows: DGGITQSPKYLFRKEGQNVTLSCEQNLNHDAMYWYRQDPGQGLRLIYYSQIVNDFQKGDIAEGYSVSREKKESFPLTVTSAQKNPTAFYLCASSHNRELKTQYFGPGTRLLVL.

This chain connects TRBV21-1 to TRBJ2-5; the table's D call TRBD1 went unverified against the DNA. TRBV21-1 corresponds to a pseudogene. This CDR3 spans 15 amino acids. The DNA for the CDR3 is TGTGCCAGCATCAATGGGGGACAGCCGCAAGAGACCCAGTACTTC. This encodes CASINGGQPQETQYF.

This clone has a single count. The V and J genes are TRBV5-4 and TRBJ1-1; D unresolved. The germline V gene encodes CDR1 SGHNT and CDR2 YYREEE (reference sequence). This CDR3 has 15 residues. Trimming shortened V by 1 base and J by 5 bases, and 15 bases separated the two germline ends. The CDR3 DNA reads as TGTGCCAGCAGCTTGCCAGCAGCGGGGTTTACTGAAGCTTTCTTT. Translated, it gives CASSLPAAGFTEAFF.

V is TRBV19 and J is TRBJ1-2; no clear D gene. Trimming took off 5 bases at V and 5 bases at J, with 18 bases between the two ends. Germline CDR1 and CDR2: LNHDA and SQIVND (reference sequence). The CDR3 is made up of 15 amino acids. The CDR3 nucleotides read TGTGCCAGTAGTCCCCCGCGCGGCCGCAGATATGGCTACACCTTC. Its protein is CASSPPRGRRYGYTF. The full variable domain, its missing parts supplied by reference TRBV19 and TRBJ1-2, is DGGITQSPKYLFRKEGQNVTLSCEQNLNHDAMYWYRQDPGQGLRLIYYSQIVNDFQKGDIAEGYSVSREKKESFPLTVTSAQKNPTAFYLCASSPPRGRRYGYTFGSGTRLTVV.

The V call is TRBV6-5, the J call TRBJ2-5; D is possibly TRBD1 (5 bases). There are 13 residues in the CDR3. The V gene lost 7 bases and the J gene lost 2 bases, with 11 bases spanning the gap. The germline CDR1 and CDR2 sequences are MNHEY and SVGAGI. CDR3 protein: CASNRLGQETQYF. The CDR3 region has the DNA TGTGCCAGCAACAGGCTGGGGCAAGAGACCCAGTACTTC.

The chain recombines TRBV2 with TRBJ1-1, with D maybe TRBD1 (6 bases). The germline CDR1 and CDR2 sequences are SNHLY and FYNNEI. Trimming left V 6 bases short and J 0 bases short, with 14 bases between. The CDR3 contains 15 residues. The CDR3 DNA is TGTGCCAGCAGCCTGGGGGACACTCTGAACACTGAAGCTTTCTTT. Translating it yields CASSLGDTLNTEAFF.

Points on this clone: The germline gene is not matched at one end of the junction; a read error may be the cause. The chain uses TRBV7-7 and TRBJ2-1, with 12 nucleotides matching TRBD2. The CDR3 is made up of 15 amino acids. Germline V gives CDR1 SSHAT, CDR2 FNYEAQ (reference sequence). The CDR3 loop reads CASSSLAGGTNEQFF. DNA for the CDR3: TGTGCTAGCAGCTCGCTAGCGGGGGGGACCAATGAGCAGTTCTTC.

The V and J genes are TRBV6-5 and TRBJ1-1, with D possibly matching TRBD1 (6 bases). Trimming left V 0 bases short and J 5 bases short, with 10 bases between. The germline CDR1 and CDR2 sequences are MNHEY and SVGAGI. This CDR3 region has 14 residues. The CDR3 region is CASSYSQGQTEAFF. The CDR3, as DNA: TGTGCCAGCAGTTACTCCCAGGGGCAGACTGAAGCTTTCTTT.

The gene calls are TRBV5-4 and TRBJ2-2, with TRBD2 matching 11 bases. After removal of 3 bases from V and 1 base from J, the junction contained 5 bases not matched to a gene. CDR1 is SGHNT, CDR2 YYREEE, per germline (reference sequence). The CDR3 consists of 17 residues. The CDR3 DNA reads TGTGCCAGCAGCTGGGGACTAGCGGAGTTGAACACCGGGGAGCTGTTTTTT. It encodes CASSWGLAELNTGELFF.

This chain joins TRBV10-3 and TRBJ2-7; 8 bases fit TRBD1. The CDR3 covers 15 residues. J gave up 3 bases and V 0 bases, and 4 bases lay outside the gene matches. Germline V gives CDR1 ENHRY, CDR2 SYGVKD. DNA for the CDR3: TGTGCCATCAGTGAGTCGTTCGGGACAGGCTACGAGCAGTACTTC. Translation gives CAISESFGTGYEQYF.

This chain links TRBV5-1 with TRBJ2-7, with D possibly TRBD1 on 5 matching bases. Per the germline V gene, CDR1 is SGHRS and CDR2 is YFSETQ. The CDR3 extends over 13 amino acids. V shed 1 base and J shed 4 bases, with 9 bases lying between them. In nucleotides, the CDR3 is TGCGCCAGCAGCTTGTCGGCAGGGTACGAGCAGTACTTC. Amino acids: CASSLSAGYEQYF. The full variable domain, in which reference TRBV5-1 and TRBJ2-7 provide the parts outside the CDR3, is KAGVTQTPRYLIKTRGQQVTLSCSPISGHRSVSWYQQTPGQGLQFLFEYFSETQRNKGNFPGRFSGRQFSNSRSEMNVSTLELGDSALYLCASSLSAGYEQYFGPGTRLTVT.

This clone was found a few times. This sequence joins TRBV4-3 and TRBJ2-3; tentative D call: TRBD2 (5 bases). CDR3 length equals 15 residues. Germline CDR1 is LGHNA and CDR2 is YSLEER. V lost 4 bases and J 2 bases, leaving 13 bases between the germline ends. As DNA, the CDR3 is TGCGCCAGCAGCCCCTTTCGGGAAGACACAGATACGCAGTATTTT. Protein sequence: CASSPFREDTDTQYF.